Listed below are T cell receptor beta chains from one sample, sequenced in a study of blood T cell repertoires in COVID-19. Assay: immunoSEQ multiplex PCR; the TCRdb copy retains only in-frame clones and omits some. The sample consists of 89,000 or so clones, 85% of them appearing once. Material: peripheral blood. These receptors all come from a man of 80 years or more with acute or convalescent COVID-19. Each CDR3 is given without its conserved first and last residue. Each record gives: V gene, clone size, CDR3 protein. Clone size is stated in some rows and not others, as once, few, many or a class when expanded.

V: TRBV28; size: NA; CDR3: ASILRLNTEAF
V: TRBV5-1; size: NA; CDR3: ASSLSSDSWLF
V: TRBV7-3; size: NA; CDR3: ASSYGLAGYNEQF
V: TRBV5-4; size: NA; CDR3: ASSRSGRAEDTQY
V: TRBV7-3; size: NA; CDR3: ASSFGVMLGANVLT
V: TRBV5-4; size: NA; CDR3: ASSSSGPNTGELF
V: TRBV9; size: NA; CDR3: ASSAGGWTDTQY
V: TRBV7-8; size: NA; CDR3: ASSTRDNQRELDTQY
V: TRBV5-1; size: once; CDR3: ASSLTGIVYEQY
V: TRBV24-1; size: NA; CDR3: ATGGQGNDQPQH
V: TRBV19; size: NA; CDR3: ASSPGQGNVNTGELF
V: TRBV11-1; size: NA; CDR3: ASSRGGQETQY
V: TRBV19; size: NA; CDR3: ASSQQGTNEKLF
V: TRBV7-8; size: NA; CDR3: ASSLVGTGVGNSPLH
V: TRBV19; size: NA; CDR3: ASSMGTGGAQTYEQY
V: TRBV19; size: NA; CDR3: ASSRTTLVSTGEQF
V: TRBV29-1; size: NA; CDR3: SVYRQGAGEAF
V: TRBV7-9; size: NA; CDR3: ASSFQGARGTEAF
V: TRBV10-3; size: NA; CDR3: AISNNLSGATYEQY
V: TRBV29-1; size: many; CDR3: SVIPGQGKDSYEQY
V: TRBV14; size: NA; CDR3: ASSLSGPSYNEQF
V: TRBV4-3; size: NA; CDR3: ASSRTGNTGNTIY
V: TRBV28; size: NA; CDR3: ASSPNDRDGTEAF
V: TRBV7-9; size: NA; CDR3: ASSLANRQGVIDGYT
V: TRBV28; size: NA; CDR3: ASREGGRVSNTEAF
V: TRBV19; size: NA; CDR3: ASRGGTGILAAF
V: TRBV2; size: NA; CDR3: ASSEASRLDEQY
V: TRBV2; size: medium-sized; CDR3: ASVALEQF
V: TRBV9; size: NA; CDR3: ASSVAGTDYEQY
V: TRBV7-9; size: NA; CDR3: ASSPRRSDGYT
V: TRBV7-8; size: NA; CDR3: ASSLVSGGDQPQH
V: TRBV15; size: NA; CDR3: ATRRDWTGELF
V: TRBV24-1; size: NA; CDR3: ATRPVGGETQY
V: TRBV6-5; size: NA; CDR3: ASSWDRGRQETQY
V: TRBV27; size: NA; CDR3: ASSLGGIRREQY
V: TRBV7-2; size: NA; CDR3: ASSLGRTQETQY
V: TRBV6-5; size: few; CDR3: ASSPRGETQY
V: TRBV3-1/TRBV3-2; size: NA; CDR3: ASSQVRGDYNEQF
V: TRBV7-2; size: once; CDR3: ASSSDRAGVTSPLH
V: TRBV19; size: few; CDR3: ASTSHREQF
V: TRBV29-1; size: once; CDR3: SVDGTGRRAF
V: TRBV18; size: medium-sized; CDR3: ASSPRASGGITDTQY
V: TRBV6-5; size: once; CDR3: ASSLGTAFNEKLF
V: TRBV6-5; size: NA; CDR3: ASRRPDTINTEAF
V: TRBV19; size: NA; CDR3: ASRMTGLWETQY